The 11 T cell receptor beta chains given below trace back to one sample, sequenced in a study of T cell repertoires in cytomegalovirus infection. TCRdb used MiXCR to reprocess the reads, holding one entry per CDR3 protein. The table shows approximately 770,000 distinct CDR3 sequences, with almost 30% occurring only once. The antigens of these receptors remain unknown. Sequencing used cultured CD8+ T cells from PBMCs, obtained from culture after CMV antigen stimulation. All receptors come from a human donor in good health (CMV status not recorded). Some clones in this sample may be carry-over from other donors' samples.

This clonotype appeared a few times. The chain joins TRBV6-5 to TRBJ1-4; TRBD1 matches at 10 bases. This CDR3 contains 14 residues. The ends lost 6 bases at V and 8 bases at J; junction bases unmatched: 6. CDR1 is MNHEY, CDR2 SVGAGI, per germline. CDR3 residues: CASSDRGPEEKLFF. DNA of the CDR3: TGTGCCAGCAGCGACAGGGGGCCTGAAGAAAAACTGTTTTTT.

With regard to this clonotype: This may be a read error: a much more frequent sequence differs by one nucleotide. This sequence joins TRBV7-8 and TRBJ1-2, with 9 bases aligning to TRBD1. The CDR3 totals 16 residues. Germline V gene sequence: CDR1 SGHVS, CDR2 FQNEAQ. This chain's CDR3 is CASSPTGGFPNYGFTF. The CDR3 region has the DNA TGTGCCAGCAGTCCGACAGGGGGGTTTCCTAACTATGGCTTCACCTTC. Supplemented by reference TRBV7-8 and TRBJ1-2, the full variable domain reads GAGVSQSPRYKVAKRGQDVALRCDPISGHVSLFWYQQALGQGPEFLTYFQNEAQLDKSGLPSDRFFAERPEGSVSTLKIQRTQQEDSAVYLCASSPTGGFPNYGFTFGSGTRLTVV.

J is TRBJ2-5 and V is TRBV24-1, with 13 positions matching TRBD2. V lost 7 bases and J lost 4; bases outside the gene matches: 8. Per the germline V gene, CDR1 is KGHDR and CDR2 is SFDVKD. This CDR3 has 16 residues. This CDR3 reads CATRDAGTSGVETQYF. The CDR3 nucleotides read TGTGCCACCAGAGACGCCGGGACTAGCGGGGTAGAGACCCAGTACTTC.

This clonotype appeared a single time. V is TRBV6-6 and J is TRBJ1-2; 10 nucleotides line up with TRBD1. Germline V gives CDR1 MNHNY, CDR2 SVGAGI (reference sequence). The CDR3 sequence is 17 residues long. J gave up 8 bases and V 2 bases, and 14 bases lay outside the gene matches. The DNA of the CDR3 is TGTGCCAGCAGTTACCCCCCGGGACAGGGGCCCGCAGAAGGCTACACCTTC. This gives the protein CASSYPPGQGPAEGYTF.

The rearrangement joins TRBV12-3 or TRBV12-4 to TRBJ1-2; TRBD1 agrees at 10 bases. V shed 6 bases and J 5 bases; nucleotides not matched to a gene: 6. The CDR3 runs 14 residues. The CDR3 reads CASRGDRGSYGYTF. The CDR3 DNA reads TGTGCCAGCAGAGGGGACAGGGGATCTTATGGCTACACCTTC.

This chain uses TRBV4-1 with TRBJ1-1; the match to TRBD1 covers 9 bases. CDR1 MGHRA and CDR2 YSYEKL come from the germline V gene. The length of the CDR3 is 15 residues. The ends lost 0 bases at V and 6 bases at J; junction bases unmatched: 5. CDR3 loop: CASSQDGTGFSEAFF. The CDR3 DNA reads TGCGCCAGCAGCCAAGATGGGACAGGGTTTTCTGAAGCTTTCTTT.

This clonotype occurred a few times. CDR3 region: CAVNPGQGTTGPSRYF. CDR3 nucleotides: TGTGCCGTGAATCCGGGACAGGGAACAACGGGTCCGAGTCGGTACTTC. This chain connects TRBV7-9 to TRBJ2-7, with 9 nucleotides matching TRBD1. Germline CDR1 SEHNR, CDR2 FQNEAQ (reference sequence). V was clipped by 11 bases and J by 12 bases; unmatched bases: 26. The CDR3 totals 16 residues. Full variable domain (missing parts from reference TRBV7-9 and TRBJ2-7): DTGVSQNPRHKITKRGQNVTFRCDPISEHNRLYWYRQTLGQGPEFLTYFQNEAQLEKSRLLSDRFSAERPKGSFSTLEIQRTEQGDSAMYLCAVNPGQGTTGPSRYFGPGTRLTVT.

V is TRBV10-3 and J is TRBJ2-1, with D perhaps TRBD1 (5 bases). The ends were cut back, 8 bases at V and 3 bases at J, with 14 bases in the middle. Germline CDR1 and CDR2: ENHRY and SYGVKD. This CDR3 has 14 residues. This CDR3 reads CAISGIQGYNEQFF. CDR3 coding DNA: TGTGCCATCTCTGGGATTCAGGGCTACAATGAGCAGTTCTTC.

The chain joins TRBV2 to TRBJ2-1; D not resolved. Germline loops: CDR1 SNHLY, CDR2 FYNNEI. Trimming left V 6 bases short and J 0 bases short, with 6 bases between. The CDR3 is 13 residues long. CDR3 protein: CASRVPSYNEQFF. In DNA, the CDR3 is TGTGCCAGCAGGGTGCCCTCCTACAATGAGCAGTTCTTC.

The chain couples TRBV7-8 to TRBJ2-7; TRBD1 aligns across 9 bases. Trimming removed 7 bases from V and 5 bases from J; junction bases left unmatched: 6. Looked up from germline, CDR1 is SGHVS and CDR2 is FQNEAQ. This CDR3 has 13 amino acids. The CDR3 here is CASIGDRVHEQYF. In DNA form, the CDR3 reads TGTGCCAGCATCGGGGACAGGGTACACGAGCAGTACTTC.

This clonotype was observed a few times. The chain links TRBV7-2 to TRBJ2-7; no reliable D call. Trimming took off 6 bases at V and 0 bases at J, with 15 bases between the two ends. Germline V gene data show CDR1 as SGHTA and CDR2 as FQGNSA. The CDR3 is made up of 15 amino acids. CDR3 loop: CASRLSAADSYEQYV. The DNA of the CDR3 is TGTGCCAGCAGGCTCTCCGCAGCCGACTCCTACGAGCAGTACGTC.